This T cell receptor (beta chain) appears in the sequencing data of a study of sequential checkpoint blockade in melanoma. Stated treatment: randomized to nivolumab then ipilimumab (arm A) or the reverse (arm B). Here immunoSEQ multiplex PCR was the method, and the copy in TCRdb shows in-frame clones only, minus some. In the table there are about 10,000 clones, 55% to 85% of which are singletons. The sequenced sample was CD8+ T cells sorted from blood (inferred from file names), obtained from a patient given nivolumab and ipilimumab in sequence. This TCR came from a human donor with melanoma.

CDR3 sequence reads: CASRLQGGGNQPQHF. As DNA, the CDR3 is TGTGCCAGCAGACTACAGGGGGGAGGCAATCAGCCCCAGCATTTT. The chain couples TRBV7-2 to TRBJ1-5; 8 nucleotides agree with TRBD1. The CDR3 extends over 15 amino acids. Trimming at V came to 6 bases and at J to 2 bases, leaving 6 bases not matched to a gene. The germline V gene encodes CDR1 SGHTA and CDR2 FQGNSA.